This entry describes one TCR beta chain. The sample comes from a study of blood T cell repertoires in COVID-19. The germline V and J ends were trimmed by 6 bases and 5 bases, with 12 bases remaining between them. The CDR3 runs to 13 residues. Germline V gene data show CDR1 as SGHNT and CDR2 as YENEEA. TCRdb's table, derived via immunoSEQ multiplex PCR, lists solely in-frame clones and lacks some. The top ten clones hold about 4% of a sample with about 110,000 clones, around 83% of them seen once. Sequenced: peripheral blood. The chain uses TRBV11-3 and TRBJ2-3; D unresolved. The clonotype was recovered from a woman in her 70s with acute or convalescent COVID-19. CDR3 nucleotides: TGTGCCAGCAGTGTCCGGCGAGGAGATACGCAGTATTTT. Translated: CASSVRRGDTQYF.